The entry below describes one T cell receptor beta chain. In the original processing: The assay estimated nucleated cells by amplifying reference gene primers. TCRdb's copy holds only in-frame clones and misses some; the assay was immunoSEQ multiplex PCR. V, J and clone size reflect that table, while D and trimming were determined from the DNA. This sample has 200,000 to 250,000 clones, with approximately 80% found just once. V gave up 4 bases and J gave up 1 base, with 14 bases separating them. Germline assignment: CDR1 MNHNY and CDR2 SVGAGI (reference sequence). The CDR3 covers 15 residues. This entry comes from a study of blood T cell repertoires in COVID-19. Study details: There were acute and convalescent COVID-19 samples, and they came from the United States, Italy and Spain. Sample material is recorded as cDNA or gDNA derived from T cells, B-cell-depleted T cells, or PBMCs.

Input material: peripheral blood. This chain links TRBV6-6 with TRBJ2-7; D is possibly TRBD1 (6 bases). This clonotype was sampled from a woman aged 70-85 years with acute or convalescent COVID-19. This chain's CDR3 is CASSFGQPRSYEQYF. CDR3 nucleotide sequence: TGTGCCAGCAGTTTTGGACAGCCCAGGTCCTACGAGCAGTACTTC.